The rows below give T cell receptor beta chains drawn from one sample of a study of PD-1 blockade in classical Hodgkin lymphoma. Assay used: immunoSEQ multiplex PCR; TCRdb lists only in-frame clones, some missing. This repertoire shows 80,000 to 100,000 clones, roughly 76% found once; its top ten account for around 17%. Sequenced material: peripheral blood mononuclear cells (PBMCs), taken before the second cycle of nivolumab. These receptors originate from a human donor with classical Hodgkin lymphoma. Each CDR3 is given with its conserved first and last residue. The D gene is left open where the match is weak. Rows give clone size only sometimes, using once, few, many, or a class for an expanded clone.

clone_size | d_call | j_call | v_call | cdr3_aa | cdr3_nt
once | TRBD2 | TRBJ2-3 | TRBV18 | CASSTGTSGTDTQYF | TGTGCCAGCTCAACGGGGACTAGCGGCACAGATACGCAGTATTTT
. | TRBD1 | TRBJ1-1 | TRBV2 | CASRQDRANTEAFF | TGTGCCAGCAGGCAGGACAGGGCGAACACTGAAGCTTTCTTT
. | TRBD2 | TRBJ2-7 | TRBV7-9 | CASSPWTSGINEQYF | TGTGCCAGCAGCCCATGGACTAGCGGGATTAACGAGCAGTACTTC
. | . | TRBJ2-1 | TRBV5-1 | CASSPEGLFYEQFF | TGCGCCAGCAGCCCCGAGGGCCTTTTTTATGAGCAGTTCTTC
few | . | TRBJ2-2 | TRBV7-3 | CASSFFGSGDTGELFF | TGTGCCAGCAGCTTTTTCGGGTCAGGGGACACCGGGGAGCTGTTTTTT
. | . | TRBJ1-1 | TRBV7-9 | CACGDQGFFEAFF | TGTGCCTGTGGGGACCAGGGTTTTTTTGAAGCTTTCTTT
. | TRBD1 | TRBJ1-1 | TRBV6-6 | CASSQFSTDRGGEAFF | TGTGCCAGCAGTCAATTCTCGACGGACAGGGGGGGAGAGGCTTTCTTT
. | . | TRBJ2-7 | TRBV29-1 | CSVVRAYEQYF | TGCAGCGTTGTACGGGCATACGAGCAGTACTTC
. | . | TRBJ2-5 | TRBV5-1 | CASSLKDSGQETQYF | TGCGCCAGCAGCTTGAAGGATAGCGGACAAGAGACCCAGTACTTC
. | . | TRBJ2-2 | TRBV29-1 | CSAYVGGGLNTGELFF | TGCAGCGCATATGTTGGGGGAGGACTAAACACCGGGGAGCTGTTTTTT
. | TRBD2 | TRBJ2-1 | TRBV19 | CASSVAGVRVNEQFF | TGTGCCAGTAGTGTAGCGGGAGTCAGAGTCAATGAGCAGTTCTTC
. | TRBD2 | TRBJ2-7 | TRBV7-2 | CASSSPGLAGTYEQYF | TGTGCCAGCAGCTCACCGGGACTAGCGGGAACCTACGAGCAGTACTTC
. | . | TRBJ2-1 | TRBV9 | CASSARQTSSYNEQFF | TGTGCCAGCAGCGCAAGACAGACGAGCTCCTACAATGAGCAGTTCTTC
. | TRBD2 | TRBJ2-1 | TRBV27 | CASSLGPPGRGSYNEQFF | TGTGCCAGCAGTTTAGGCCCCCCGGGGCGGGGGTCCTACAATGAGCAGTTCTTC
. | TRBD1 | TRBJ1-1 | TRBV10-3 | CAISESTGGARLTEAFF | TGTGCCATCAGTGAGTCTACAGGGGGCGCACGACTTACTGAAGCTTTCTTT
. | . | TRBJ2-1 | TRBV11-2 | CASSPNRGEQFF | TGTGCCAGCAGCCCCAACCGCGGTGAGCAGTTCTTC
. | TRBD1 | TRBJ1-4 | TRBV5-1 | CASSSYRGLGEKLFF | TGCGCCAGCAGCAGCTACAGGGGGCTAGGTGAAAAACTGTTTTTT
. | . | TRBJ2-1 | TRBV12-5 | CASGLPTIRVDEQFF | TGTGCTAGTGGTTTGCCCACCATCAGGGTAGATGAGCAGTTCTTC
. | TRBD2 | TRBJ2-5 | TRBV11-2 | CASNLADQETQYF | TGTGCCAGCAACCTAGCGGACCAAGAGACCCAGTACTTC